A selection of T cell receptor beta chains follows, all from one sample in a study of CD8+ T cells in alopecia areata. The assay was immunoSEQ multiplex PCR, and TCRdb's table has in-frame clones only and misses some. The sample records fewer than 150,000 clones, less than 75% being singletons. Sample: CD8+ T cells sorted from blood, taken at week 4, from a patient treated with tofacitinib. The receptor source for this set is a human donor with alopecia areata. Both conserved end residues are trimmed from each CDR3. Each record gives: D gene, J gene, V gene, CDR3 protein. D genes are given only for firm matches.

- TRBJ1-1 TRBV30 AWDSMVAEAF
- TRBJ2-1 TRBV7-6 ASSLDLLWNEQF
- TRBJ1-2 TRBV30 AWSPVGVDYGYT
- TRBJ1-2 TRBV7-9 ASSLGQGTKRWGYT
- TRBJ1-2 TRBV29-1 SVGSSRGYGYT
- TRBJ1-2 TRBV9 ASSGGAFYGYT
- TRBJ2-7 TRBV29-1 SVVRPSSYEQY
TRBD1 TRBJ1-2 TRBV30 ASDQGTVLPTNYGYT
- TRBJ2-1 TRBV23-1 ASSQSIAGSEQF
TRBD2 TRBJ2-3 TRBV5-1 ASSPAGTSGVTDTQY
- TRBJ1-5 TRBV13 ASSSTGNQPQH
TRBD2 TRBJ2-3 TRBV7-8 ASSLSSGGMDTQY
TRBD1 TRBJ1-5 TRBV5-1 ASSLAWTGSSQPQH
TRBD1 TRBJ2-7 TRBV25-1 ASGWTGGGEQY
- TRBJ2-1 TRBV9 ASSVGSYNEQF
- TRBJ2-5 TRBV27 ASRGPGETQY
TRBD1 TRBJ2-7 TRBV29-1 SVEDRDRSYEQY
TRBD1 TRBJ1-2 TRBV2 ASSEGTGLFYGYT
TRBD1 TRBJ2-2 TRBV13 ASSPKGTGNTGELF
TRBD1 TRBJ2-5 TRBV29-1 SVDEGARQETQY
TRBD1 TRBJ1-2 TRBV29-1 SVDRGFGYT
- TRBJ1-1 TRBV5-6 ASSLAPGDTEAF
TRBD2 TRBJ2-1 TRBV29-1 SVAGGEYNEQF
TRBD1 TRBJ2-7 TRBV12-5 ATQGASSYEQY
TRBD1 TRBJ2-7 TRBV4-1 ASSHGPGQVIHEQY
TRBD1 TRBJ2-3 TRBV5-6 ASSDETGWGTDTQY
- TRBJ2-5 TRBV27 ASKVAPAETQY
- TRBJ2-3 TRBV29-1 SVEDAGAVNTDTQY
TRBD1 TRBJ2-7 TRBV29-1 SVEGDRAHGNEQY
- TRBJ1-2 TRBV7-3 ASSLGGEEYGYT
TRBD1 TRBJ1-2 TRBV29-1 SVVSSSRDREGLNYGYT
- TRBJ2-3 TRBV7-9 ASSLYTDTQY
- TRBJ2-7 TRBV2 ASSEATLVSYEQY
- TRBJ2-7 TRBV28 ASTLGAVYEQY
TRBD1 TRBJ1-5 TRBV27 ASSLSDFGTGGQPQH
- TRBJ1-2 TRBV4-1 ASSQDARGYGYT
- TRBJ2-1 TRBV29-1 SVDSGDNEQF
TRBD1 TRBJ2-1 TRBV27 ASSPGQGGYNEQF
- TRBJ2-5 TRBV25-1 ASSEGRAGVRETQY
TRBD1 TRBJ1-5 TRBV29-1 SARTGGNQPQH
- TRBJ1-5 TRBV19 ASKLTGVDQPQH
- TRBJ1-1 TRBV30 AWSTGVGADDTEAF
- TRBJ2-1 TRBV15 ATSSSRLVRINEQF
- TRBJ1-1 TRBV30 AWSEVVNTEAF
- TRBJ1-1 TRBV30 AWTGLRTEAF
- TRBJ2-4 TRBV7-2 ASSPTEVNQY
TRBD1 TRBJ2-7 TRBV18 ASSPGPDRATYEQY
TRBD2 TRBJ2-4 TRBV29-1 SVEREGAKNIQY
TRBD2 TRBJ2-5 TRBV5-6 ASSLSGLAGQETQY
- TRBJ2-7 TRBV29-1 SVTVIGGASAYEQY
- TRBJ2-7 TRBV7-9 ASSPPRGKGRCCEQY
- TRBJ2-5 TRBV6-5 ASSFQETQY
- TRBJ2-2 TRBV5-1 ASSLAPWLNTGELF
- TRBJ1-6 TRBV4-3 ASSQDFGGGSPLH
- TRBJ1-1 TRBV5-6 ASSFEANTEAF
TRBD1 TRBJ1-2 TRBV30 AWRRTGLNYGYT